The clone carrying this T cell receptor beta chain is medium-sized in the sample. The antigen is undetermined. Multiplex touch-down PCR with TRB-A/B primers amplified rearranged V-D-J TRB sequences. TCRdb recomputed calls from the multiplex PCR reads with MiXCR, one row per CDR3 protein. The sample has several thousand distinct CDR3 sequences; around 38% are singletons. TCR beta rearrangements were amplified from peripheral blood genomic DNA. This specimen comes from a study of T cell repertoires in aging, cancer and after chemotherapy. Study background: Healthy donor repertoires were recorded over several months to years and showed clear clonal overlap. About 9.1 million TCR reads were in the whole dataset.

Study results and limitations: In healthy donors, age-related TCR diversity loss mainly reflected lost richness. No conclusions about immunological memory after chemotherapy can be drawn from the repertoire data.

This clonotype originated in a human donor in good health. The sample comprised blood.

The CDR3 DNA sequence: TGTGCCAGCAGTTTGTCCACTAATGAAAAACTGTTTTTT. Translation: CASSLSTNEKLFF. The rearrangement joins TRBV12-3 or TRBV12-4 to TRBJ1-4, with D unclear. This CDR3 is built from 13 residues. Between the trimmed V and J ends, which lost 3 bases and 2 bases, there was a span of 4 bases.